This passage covers 3 T cell receptor beta chains from one sample sequenced in a study of cytomegalovirus exposure and HLA in healthy donors. Libraries were prepared by immunoSEQ multiplex PCR; TCRdb keeps only in-frame clonotypes and omits some of them. The sample shows about 98,000 clones, roughly 87% of them seen only once. The material sequenced was PBMCs. The receptors were sampled from a man between 18 and 29 years old in good health and CMV-seropositive.

The chain links TRBV25-1 to TRBJ1-2; no reliable D call. V was trimmed by 3 bases and J by 1 base, leaving 18 bases between them. Germline CDR1 and CDR2: MGHDK and SYGVNS. The length of the CDR3 is 17 residues. The CDR3 spells CASSDQGYQGLNYGYTF. CDR3 bases: TGTGCCAGCAGTGATCAAGGGTACCAAGGACTTAACTATGGCTACACCTTC.

V usage is TRBV6-5 and J usage is TRBJ2-1; 10 bases line up with TRBD2. The CDR3 covers 14 residues. The J segment lost 4 bases and the V segment lost 10 bases, leaving 7 bases of the junction unmatched. Germline CDR1 reads MNHEY; CDR2 reads SVGAGI. CDR3 sequence reads: CATRTSGKYNEQFF. For the CDR3, the DNA is TGTGCCACCCGGACTAGCGGAAAATACAATGAGCAGTTCTTC.

The V call is TRBV7-6, the J call TRBJ1-1; 7 nucleotides agree with TRBD1. This CDR3 is built from 15 residues. CDR1 is SGHVS and CDR2 is FNYEAQ in the germline V gene. Trimming cost V 5 bases and J 5 bases; bases outside gene matches: 11. The CDR3 DNA sequence: TGTGCCAGCAGCCCCCTTATCGACAGGGTGACTGAAGCTTTCTTT. This translates into CASSPLIDRVTEAFF.